The entry that follows covers one T cell receptor beta chain sequence. Its antigen is unknown. The protocol was immunoSEQ multiplex PCR, while the TCRdb copy is restricted to in-frame clones and leaves out a portion. The sample contains roughly 86,000 clones, about 90% of which appear only once. These data originate in a study of OX40 agonist ivuxolimab in advanced cancers. About the research overall: While on treatment, patients had intravenous ivuxolimab at 0.01 to 10 mg/kg every 2 weeks. Partial responses were achieved by three patients, of whom one had hepatocellular carcinoma and two had cutaneous melanoma.

Findings and limits, study-wide: Still undetermined is the antigen specificity of the expanded peripheral T cells. Mean expanded clone counts were higher in CD8+ than CD4+ T cells.

This sequence originates from an adult with an advanced solid tumor such as melanoma, head and neck, liver or kidney cancer. Source: CD4+ or CD8+ T cells sorted from blood, taken in a trial of the OX40 agonist ivuxolimab.

This CDR3 reads CASPRGENEQFF. The CDR3 DNA is TGTGCCAGCCCGCGGGGAGAGAATGAGCAGTTCTTC. J is TRBJ2-1 and V is TRBV2; D might be TRBD2 (6 bases). Looked up from germline, CDR1 is SNHLY and CDR2 is FYNNEI. Deletions cut 8 bases from V and 7 bases from J, with 12 bases between. The CDR3 totals 12 residues.